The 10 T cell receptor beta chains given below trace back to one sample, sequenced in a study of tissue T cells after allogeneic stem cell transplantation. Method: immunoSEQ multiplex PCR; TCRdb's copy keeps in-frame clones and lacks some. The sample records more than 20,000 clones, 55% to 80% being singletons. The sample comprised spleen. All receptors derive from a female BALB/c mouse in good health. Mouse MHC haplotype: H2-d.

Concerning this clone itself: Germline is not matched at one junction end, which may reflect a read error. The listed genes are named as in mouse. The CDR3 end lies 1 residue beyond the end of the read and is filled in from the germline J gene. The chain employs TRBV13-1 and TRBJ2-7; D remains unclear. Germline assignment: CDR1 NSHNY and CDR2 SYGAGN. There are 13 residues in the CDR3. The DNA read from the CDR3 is TGTGCCAGCGGTGATGCCCGTCACTATGAACAGTAC. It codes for CASGDARHYEQY. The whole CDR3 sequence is CASGDARHYEQYF.

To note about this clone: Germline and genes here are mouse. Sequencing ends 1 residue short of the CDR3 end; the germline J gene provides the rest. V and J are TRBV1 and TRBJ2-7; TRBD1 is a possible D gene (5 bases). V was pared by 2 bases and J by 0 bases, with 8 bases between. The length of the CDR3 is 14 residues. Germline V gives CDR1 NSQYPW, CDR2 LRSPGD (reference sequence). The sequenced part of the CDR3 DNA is TGCACCTGCAGTGCAAGACAGAGCTCCTATGAACAGTAC. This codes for CTCSARQSSYEQY. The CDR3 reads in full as CTCSARQSSYEQYF.

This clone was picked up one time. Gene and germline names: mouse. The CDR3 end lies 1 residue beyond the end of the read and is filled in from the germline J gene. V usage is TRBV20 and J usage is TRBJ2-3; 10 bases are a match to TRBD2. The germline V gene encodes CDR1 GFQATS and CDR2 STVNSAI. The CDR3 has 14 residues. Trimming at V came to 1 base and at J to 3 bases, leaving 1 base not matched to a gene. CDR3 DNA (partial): TGTGGTGCTAGGGTCTGGGGGGGCGCAGAAACGCTGTAT. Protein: CGARVWGGAETLY. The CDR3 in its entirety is CGARVWGGAETLYF. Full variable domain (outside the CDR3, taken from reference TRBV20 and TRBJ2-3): GALVYQYPRRTICKSGTSMRMECQAVGFQATSVAWYRQSPQKTFELIALSTVNSAIKYEQNFTQEKFPISHPNLSFSSMTVLNAYLEDRGLYLCGARVWGGAETLYFGSGTRLTVL.

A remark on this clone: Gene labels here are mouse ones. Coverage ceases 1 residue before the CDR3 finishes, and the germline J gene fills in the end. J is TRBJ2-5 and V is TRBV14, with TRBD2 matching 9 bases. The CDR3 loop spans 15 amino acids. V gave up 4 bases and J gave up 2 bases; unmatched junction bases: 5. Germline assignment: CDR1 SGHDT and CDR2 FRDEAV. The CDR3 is CASSPNWGVQDTQYF. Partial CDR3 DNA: TGTGCCAGCAGTCCGAACTGGGGGGTCCAAGACACCCAGTAC.

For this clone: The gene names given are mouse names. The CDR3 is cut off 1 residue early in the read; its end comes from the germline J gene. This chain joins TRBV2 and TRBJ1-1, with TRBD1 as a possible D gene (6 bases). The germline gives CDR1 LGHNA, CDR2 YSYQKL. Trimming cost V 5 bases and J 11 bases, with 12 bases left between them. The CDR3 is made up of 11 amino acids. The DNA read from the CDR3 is TGTGCCAGCAGCAAACAGGGATGGGTCTTC. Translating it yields CASSKQGWVF. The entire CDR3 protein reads CASSKQGWVFF. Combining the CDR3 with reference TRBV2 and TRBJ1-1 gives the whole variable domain DPKIIQKPKYLVAVTGSEKILICEQYLGHNAMYWYRQSAKKPLEFMFSYSYQKLMDNQTASSRFQPQSSKKNHLDLQITALKPDDSATYFCASSKQGWVFFGKGTRLTVV.

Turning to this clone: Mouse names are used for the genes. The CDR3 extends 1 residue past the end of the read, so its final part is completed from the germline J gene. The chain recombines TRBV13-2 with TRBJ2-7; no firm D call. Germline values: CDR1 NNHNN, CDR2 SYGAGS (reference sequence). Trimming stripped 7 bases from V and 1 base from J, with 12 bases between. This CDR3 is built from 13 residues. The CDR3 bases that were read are TGTGCCAGCAGTGGAGGCGGGTCCTATGAACAGTAC. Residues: CASSGGGSYEQY. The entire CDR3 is CASSGGGSYEQYF.

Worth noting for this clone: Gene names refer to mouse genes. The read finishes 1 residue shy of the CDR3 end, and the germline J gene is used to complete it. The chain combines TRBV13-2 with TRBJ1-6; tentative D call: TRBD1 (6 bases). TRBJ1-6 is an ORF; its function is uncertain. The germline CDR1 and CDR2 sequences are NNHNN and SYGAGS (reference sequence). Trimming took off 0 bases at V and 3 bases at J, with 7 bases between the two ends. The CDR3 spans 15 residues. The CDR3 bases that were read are TGTGCCAGCGGTGATGGGACAGTCTATAATTCGCCCCTCTAC. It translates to CASGDGTVYNSPLY. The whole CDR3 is CASGDGTVYNSPLYF.

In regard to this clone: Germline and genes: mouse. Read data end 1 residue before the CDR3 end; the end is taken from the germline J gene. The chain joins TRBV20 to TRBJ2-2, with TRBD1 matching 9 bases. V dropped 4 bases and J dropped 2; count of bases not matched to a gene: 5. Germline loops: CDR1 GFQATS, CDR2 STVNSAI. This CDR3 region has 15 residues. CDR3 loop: CGATRQGGNTGQLYF. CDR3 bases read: TGTGGTGCTACCCGACAGGGGGGGAACACCGGGCAGCTCTAC.

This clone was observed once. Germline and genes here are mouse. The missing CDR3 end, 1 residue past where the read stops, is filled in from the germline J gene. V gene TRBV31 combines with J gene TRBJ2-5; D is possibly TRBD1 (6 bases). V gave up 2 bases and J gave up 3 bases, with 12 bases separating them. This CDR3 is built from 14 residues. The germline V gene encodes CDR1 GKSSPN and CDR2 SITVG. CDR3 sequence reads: CAWSRTVTQDTQYF. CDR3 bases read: TGTGCCTGGAGTAGGACAGTAACTCAAGACACCCAGTAC.

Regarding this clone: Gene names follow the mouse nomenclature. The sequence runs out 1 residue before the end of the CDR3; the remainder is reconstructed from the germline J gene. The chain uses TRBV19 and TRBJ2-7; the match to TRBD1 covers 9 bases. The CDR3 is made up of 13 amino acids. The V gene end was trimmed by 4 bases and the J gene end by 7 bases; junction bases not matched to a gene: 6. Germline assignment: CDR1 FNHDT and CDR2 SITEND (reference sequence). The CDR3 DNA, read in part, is TGTGCCAGCAGTCCCGGACAGGGGAGAGAACAGTAC. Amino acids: CASSPGQGREQY. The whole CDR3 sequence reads CASSPGQGREQYF.